This TCR beta chain was profiled in a study of identical twins. Study-wide findings and caveats: There were fewer insertions in abundant cord blood beta clonotypes, but memory repertoires showed no such pattern.

To note about this clonotype: As yet, its antigen is unknown.

TCRdb reanalysed the 5' RACE reads using MiXCR and keeps one entry per CDR3 protein. Among about 790,000 distinct CDR3 sequences listed, 15% to 20% were seen once. V was trimmed by 0 bases and J by 5 bases, leaving 18 bases between them. CDR1 is SGHNT, CDR2 YYREEE, per germline (reference sequence). This CDR3 comprises 16 residues. No donor was unhealthy or non-Caucasian. These data also formed part of another study, on T cells expressing NK-cell markers.

This TCR came from a woman between 18 and 29 years old in good health. The V call is TRBV5-4, the J call TRBJ2-7; tentatively, D is TRBD1 (5 bases). Material for sequencing was PBMCs. The CDR3 here is CASSLGALMGPNEQYF. The CDR3 DNA reads TGTGCCAGCAGCTTGGGGGCCCTTATGGGGCCCAACGAGCAGTACTTC. Based on the CDR3 plus reference TRBV5-4 and TRBJ2-7, the full variable domain is ETGVTQSPTHLIKTRGQQVTLRCSSQSGHNTVSWYQQALGQGPQFIFQYYREEENGRGNFPPRFSGLQFPNYSSELNVNALELDDSALYLCASSLGALMGPNEQYFGPGTRLTVT.